This T cell receptor (beta chain) was retrieved from a study of shared clonotypes between healthy human individuals. This table comes from immunoSEQ multiplex PCR, and its TCRdb copy is limited to in-frame clones, with some not included. The table includes over 2 million clones, 95% detected once. V gave up 6 bases and J gave up 9 bases; unmatched junction bases: 12. Germline V lookup: CDR1 SNHLY, CDR2 FYNNEI. The length of the CDR3 is 15 residues. This clone was observed a single time. This sequence joins TRBV2 and TRBJ2-1; 9 bases map to TRBD1. The clonotype originates from a man younger than 35 in good health. The source material was naive CD4+ T cells sorted from blood. Subset noted: CD45RA+ positively selected. The CDR3 loop is CASRIRDRVGPEQFF. The CDR3 DNA follows: TGTGCCAGCAGGATCCGGGACAGGGTCGGTCCTGAGCAGTTCTTC. Drawing the rest from reference TRBV2 and TRBJ2-1, the complete variable domain is EPEVTQTPSHQVTQMGQEVILRCVPISNHLYFYWYRQILGQKVEFLVSFYNNEISEKSEIFDDQFSVERPDGSNFTLKIRSTKLEDSAMYFCASRIRDRVGPEQFFGPGTRLTVL.